A single sample is the source of the 16 T cell receptor beta chains below, sequenced in a study of T cell responses to AZD1222 COVID-19 vaccine. Clones were read by immunoSEQ multiplex PCR, and TCRdb kept only the in-frame ones, dropping some. The sample has tens of thousands of clones, about 90% seen once. The sequenced sample was peripheral blood, obtained on day 0 of MenACWY control vaccination. These receptors were taken from an adult in good health.

The chain recombines TRBV2 with TRBJ2-1; maybe TRBD1 (6 bases). Trimming took 7 bases from V and 5 from J, leaving 15 bases between them. Germline V gene sequence: CDR1 SNHLY, CDR2 FYNNEI. This CDR3 spans 14 amino acids. The CDR3 loop reads CASTDHRVDNEQFF. DNA of the CDR3: TGTGCCAGCACCGACCACAGGGTTGACAATGAGCAGTTCTTC. Together with reference TRBV2 and TRBJ2-1, the CDR3 gives the full variable domain: EPEVTQTPSHQVTQMGQEVILRCVPISNHLYFYWYRQILGQKVEFLVSFYNNEISEKSEIFDDQFSVERPDGSNFTLKIRSTKLEDSAMYFCASTDHRVDNEQFFGPGTRLTVL.

The chain recombines TRBV11-2 with TRBJ1-5; a possible D gene is TRBD1 (5 bases). Germline V gives CDR1 SGHAT, CDR2 FQNNGV. Trimming shortened V by 6 bases and J by 2 bases, and 11 bases separated the two germline ends. The CDR3 contains 14 residues. The CDR3 sequence: CASSPGSGNQPQHF. The CDR3 nucleotides read TGTGCCAGCAGTCCAGGGTCAGGCAATCAGCCCCAGCATTTT.

J is TRBJ2-1 and V is TRBV4-2, with D perhaps matching TRBD2 (6 bases). The CDR3 extends over 15 amino acids. The germline gives CDR1 LGHNA, CDR2 YNFKEQ. V was cut by 1 base and J by 0 bases, with 7 bases left in between. CDR3 loop: CASSQVGSSYNEQFF. The DNA for the CDR3 is TGTGCCAGCAGCCAAGTCGGGAGCTCCTACAATGAGCAGTTCTTC.

The genes are TRBV5-1 and TRBJ2-3, with TRBD1 as a possible D gene (5 bases). CDR1 is SGHRS, CDR2 YFSETQ, per germline. Trimming left V 2 bases short and J 2 bases short, with 12 bases between. The CDR3 runs 15 residues. CDR3 in amino acids: CASSLDPGYTDTQYF. CDR3 DNA: TGCGCCAGCAGCTTAGATCCAGGGTACACAGATACGCAGTATTTT.

The J gene is TRBJ1-1, the V gene TRBV19; D gene uncertain. This CDR3 contains 14 residues. V lost 2 bases to trimming and J lost 8 bases, with 15 bases between them. CDR1 LNHDA and CDR2 SQIVND come from the germline V gene (reference sequence). The CDR3 spells CASSIKAAGPEAFF. Written as DNA, the CDR3 is TGTGCCAGTAGTATAAAGGCCGCCGGGCCGGAAGCTTTCTTT.

V gene TRBV7-9 combines with J gene TRBJ2-2; 9 nucleotides align to TRBD2. CDR1 and CDR2 from the germline V gene are SEHNR and FQNEAQ (reference sequence). The CDR3 sequence is 17 residues long. The V segment lost 2 bases and the J segment 3 bases; nucleotides outside the gene matches: 7. CDR3 DNA sequence: TGTGCCAGCAGCTTATCTTCGCGGGGGGGATACACCGGGGAGCTGTTTTTT. It yields the protein CASSLSSRGGYTGELFF. Full variable domain (rest looked up from reference TRBV7-9 and TRBJ2-2): DTGVSQNPRHKITKRGQNVTFRCDPISEHNRLYWYRQTLGQGPEFLTYFQNEAQLEKSRLLSDRFSAERPKGSFSTLEIQRTEQGDSAMYLCASSLSSRGGYTGELFFGEGSRLTVL.

V and J are TRBV29-1 and TRBJ1-1; D call uncertain. CDR3 size: 12 residues. Germline loops: CDR1 SQVTM, CDR2 ANQGSEA. Trimming left V 4 bases short and J 3 bases short, with 9 bases between. DNA of the CDR3: TGCAGCGTTGTACGGCAAGACACTGAAGCTTTCTTT. This encodes CSVVRQDTEAFF.

This clone was counted once. The V gene is TRBV4-2, the J gene TRBJ1-1; D is undetermined. CDR1 is LGHNA and CDR2 is YNFKEQ in the germline V gene. The CDR3 extends over 17 amino acids. With 0 bases removed from V and 4 bases from J, the gap between germline ends came to 18 bases. In nucleotides, the CDR3 is TGTGCCAGCAGCCAAGATGGGAGGGAGGGCACAAGCACTGAAGCTTTCTTT. Protein: CASSQDGREGTSTEAFF.

V is TRBV28 and J is TRBJ1-1; the D gene is possibly TRBD1 (5 bases). The germline CDR1 and CDR2 sequences are MDHEN and SYDVKM. Trimming removed 3 bases at V and 1 base at J, with 9 bases between. The length of the CDR3 is 14 residues. DNA of the CDR3: TGTGCCAGCAGTTTTTTCGACAGGAACACTGAAGCTTTCTTT. Translating gives CASSFFDRNTEAFF.

The V call is TRBV11-2, the J call TRBJ2-5; 9 nucleotides align to TRBD2. The CDR3 covers 15 residues. J was trimmed by 7 bases and V by 5 bases; bases with no gene match: 11. Looked up from germline, CDR1 is SGHAT and CDR2 is FQNNGV. CDR3 nucleotides: TGTGCCAGCAGCGCCTCGGGGCGGGGGGGCGTGACCCAGTACTTC. Amino acid sequence: CASSASGRGGVTQYF.

This rearrangement joins TRBV5-8 to TRBJ1-1, with D unclear. There are 14 residues in the CDR3. Germline-derived CDR1 and CDR2 are SGHTS and YDEGEE. V gave up 3 bases and J gave up 5 bases, with 14 bases separating them. The CDR3 sequence is CASSWSGGRTEAFF. CDR3 bases: TGTGCCAGCAGCTGGTCTGGCGGGAGGACTGAAGCTTTCTTT.

V is TRBV4-2 and J is TRBJ2-7; TRBD1 matches 12 bases. This CDR3 spans 17 amino acids. The J segment lost 7 bases and the V segment lost 3 bases, leaving 13 bases of the junction unmatched. CDR1 and CDR2 from the germline V gene are LGHNA and YNFKEQ. CDR3 DNA: TGTGCCAGCAGCCAGATTTTCTACGGGACAGGGGGCGATGAGCAGTACTTC. It specifies CASSQIFYGTGGDEQYF.

V usage is TRBV7-8 and J usage is TRBJ1-2; a possible D gene is TRBD1 (5 bases). The CDR3 sequence is 14 residues long. V was clipped by 0 bases and J by 8 bases, with 13 bases between them. From germline, CDR1 is SGHVS and CDR2 FQNEAQ. CDR3 region: CASSLALRESGYTF. The CDR3 DNA sequence: TGTGCCAGCAGCTTAGCCCTCAGGGAGAGCGGCTACACCTTC.

The J gene is TRBJ1-2, the V gene TRBV29-1; TRBD1 agrees at 9 bases. The CDR3 spans 11 residues. V shed 6 bases and J 6 bases; nucleotides not matched to a gene: 2. Germline CDR1 is SQVTM and CDR2 is ANQGSEA. The DNA of the CDR3 is TGCAGCGTCTGGACAGGGGATGGCTACACCTTC. Translated: CSVWTGDGYTF. Together with reference TRBV29-1 and TRBJ1-2, the CDR3 gives the full variable domain: SAVISQKPSRDICQRGTSLTIQCQVDSQVTMMFWYRQQPGQSLTLIATANQGSEATYESGFVIDKFPISRPNLTFSTLTVSNMSPEDSSIYLCSVWTGDGYTFGSGTRLTVV.

The chain carries TRBV24-1 and TRBJ2-1; 8 positions agree with TRBD1. Germline V gene lookup returns CDR1 KGHDR and CDR2 SFDVKD. The CDR3 spans 16 residues. Losses at the gene ends were 4 bases for V and 2 bases for J; bases not matched to a gene: 6. CDR3 sequence (DNA): TGTGCCACCAGTGACCCCTCAGGGGGCGCCTACAATGAGCAGTTCTTC. It is translated as CATSDPSGGAYNEQFF.

The chain combines TRBV11-3 with TRBJ2-5, with no clear D. Germline CDR1 and CDR2: SGHNT and YENEEA. There are 13 residues in the CDR3. Deletions cut 5 bases from V and 2 bases from J, with 9 bases between. For the CDR3, the DNA is TGTGCCAGCAGCCTCGATCGACAAGAGACCCAGTACTTC. It yields the protein CASSLDRQETQYF.